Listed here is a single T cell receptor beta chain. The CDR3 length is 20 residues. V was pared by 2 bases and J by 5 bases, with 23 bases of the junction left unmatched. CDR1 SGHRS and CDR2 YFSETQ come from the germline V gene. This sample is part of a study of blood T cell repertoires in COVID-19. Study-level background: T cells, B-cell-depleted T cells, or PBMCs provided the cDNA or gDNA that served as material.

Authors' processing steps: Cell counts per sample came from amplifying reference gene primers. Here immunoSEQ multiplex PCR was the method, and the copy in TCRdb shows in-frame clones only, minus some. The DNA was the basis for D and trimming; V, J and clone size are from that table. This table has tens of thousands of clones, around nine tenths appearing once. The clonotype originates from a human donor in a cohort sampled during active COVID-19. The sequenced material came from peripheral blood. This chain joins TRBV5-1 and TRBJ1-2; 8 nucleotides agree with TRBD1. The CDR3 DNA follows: TGCGCCAGCAGCTTCGTCCCCGCGGGACAGGACTCCGTAGAATGGTATGGCTACACCTTC. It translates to CASSFVPAGQDSVEWYGYTF.